This TCR beta chain stems from a study of T cells in Graves' hyperthyroidism and ophthalmopathy. Trimming shortened V by 9 bases and J by 4 bases, and 27 bases separated the two germline ends. CDR3 length: 17 amino acids. The germline CDR1 and CDR2 sequences are MNHEY and SMNVEV (reference sequence). This clonotype was seen a few times. The source material, RNA transcripts, was used to amplify TCR beta CDR3 regions. The TCR CDR3 first-round RT-PCR relied on the HTBI primer set. TCRdb passed the multiplex PCR reads through MiXCR, listing each CDR3 protein once. The sample records 250,000 to 300,000 distinct CDR3 sequences, roughly 15% being singletons. Patients were aged 18 to 65, had disease duration under 2 months, and had newly diagnosed hyperthyroidism.

This chain connects TRBV27 to TRBJ1-2; no definite D call. The receptor was derived from a woman aged 45-60 years with Graves' hyperthyroidism that later progressed to Graves' ophthalmopathy. The sample taken for sequencing was blood. CDR3 sequence: CASTSWSGQDHSYGYTF. The DNA for the CDR3 is TGTGCCAGTACTTCCTGGTCGGGCCAGGACCACTCCTATGGCTACACCTTC.